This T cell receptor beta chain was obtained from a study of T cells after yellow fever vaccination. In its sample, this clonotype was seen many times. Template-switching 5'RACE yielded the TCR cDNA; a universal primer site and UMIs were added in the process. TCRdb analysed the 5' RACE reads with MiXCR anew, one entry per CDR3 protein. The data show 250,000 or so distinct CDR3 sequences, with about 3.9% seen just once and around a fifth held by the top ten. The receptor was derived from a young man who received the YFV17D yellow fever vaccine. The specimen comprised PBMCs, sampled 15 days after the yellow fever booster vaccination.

The CDR3, as DNA: TGTGCCAGCAGCTTGGCGCTCACTGGGGCCAACGTCCTGACTTTC. This gives the protein CASSLALTGANVLTF. The chain is built from TRBV5-6 and TRBJ2-6, with unresolved D. The CDR3 consists of 15 residues. The V and J ends lost 0 bases and 2 bases respectively, with 6 bases between them. Germline V CDR1 and CDR2: SGHDT, YYEEEE.